This T cell receptor beta chain was observed in a study of T cells in Graves' hyperthyroidism and ophthalmopathy. The diagnoses drew upon clinical symptoms, serum thyroxine and TRAb, thyroid ultrasound and orbital computed tomography. This clonotype appeared many times. The antigen is undetermined. Overall study results and limits: Appearing also in blood were most of the thyroid clonotypes expanded above 0.001.

V lost 7 bases and J 2 bases, leaving 14 bases between the germline ends. The CDR3 has 15 amino acids. Germline loops: CDR1 SNHLY, CDR2 FYNNEI. RNA transcripts served as the template for amplifying TCR beta CDR3 regions. The TCR CDR3 was amplified in a first-round RT-PCR using the HTBI primer set. One entry per CDR3 protein, called by TCRdb with MiXCR from the multiplex PCR reads. The top ten clones hold less than 9% of a sample with about 640,000 distinct CDR3 sequences, over 40% of them seen once. Input material: peripheral blood or thyroid tissue (not recorded which). This clonotype originated in an adult man with Graves' disease, either hyperthyroidism or ophthalmopathy (not recorded which). V gene TRBV2 combines with J gene TRBJ1-4; D gene uncertain. The DNA of the CDR3 is TGTGCCAGCAAGTCATTGGGAGGGACTAATGAAAAACTGTTTTTT. It specifies CASKSLGGTNEKLFF.